This section outlines one T cell receptor beta chain sequence together with its context. In the authors' workflow: Using reference gene primer amplification, nucleated cell counts were estimated. Some clones are missing from TCRdb's copy, which holds only in-frame ones; the method was immunoSEQ multiplex PCR. The D gene and trimming were derived from the DNA, and the V and J assignments and clone size from that table. The sample has over 250,000 clones, less than 90% seen once. These data originate in a study of blood T cell repertoires in COVID-19. Study as a whole: Specimens from acute and convalescent COVID-19 originated in the United States, Italy and Spain. The cDNA or gDNA used as material had been derived from T cells, B-cell-depleted T cells, or PBMCs.

In Seattle, patients joined the study during active infection and were tracked longitudinally. The sequence derives from a woman aged 65 to 85 with COVID-19, enrolled during active disease. Input material: peripheral blood.

CDR3 region: CASSDGIQVHHGYTF. CDR3 bases: TGTGCCAGCAGTGATGGTATCCAGGTACATCATGGCTACACCTTC. V gene TRBV6-1 combines with J gene TRBJ1-2; D remains unclear. Germline V gene lookup returns CDR1 MNHNS and CDR2 SASEGT. Between the trimmed V and J ends, which lost 3 bases and 6 bases, there was a span of 17 bases. The CDR3 covers 15 residues.